Presented here are 3 T cell receptor beta chains from one specimen sequenced in a study of somatic mutations in cytotoxic T cells in rheumatoid arthritis. Clones were sequenced by immunoSEQ multiplex PCR, and TCRdb holds only the in-frame ones, with some missing. This sample yields approximately 17,000 clones, of which 75% to 80% are seen a single time; 15% to 20% belongs to the top ten. Input material: CD8+ T cells sorted from blood. These receptors all stem from an adult with rheumatoid arthritis.

Points on this clone: Germline and junction disagree at one end, which may indicate a read error. The V gene is TRBV7-2, the J gene TRBJ1-1; D gene unclear. The V gene's germline CDR1 is SGHTA and CDR2 FQGNSA. The CDR3 is made up of 16 amino acids. CDR3 sequence (DNA): TGTGCCAGCAACTTAGATAGGCGGGTGATGAACACTGAAGCTTTCTTT. It is translated as CASNLDRRVMNTEAFF. Supplemented by reference TRBV7-2 and TRBJ1-1, the full variable domain reads GAGVSQSPSNKVTEKGKDVELRCDPISGHTALYWYRQSLGQGLEFLIYFQGNSAPDKSGLPSDRFSAERTGGSVSTLTIQRTQQEDSAVYLCASNLDRRVMNTEAFFGQGTRLTVV.

The sample holds a few counts of this clone. V usage is TRBV27 and J usage is TRBJ1-2; 9 bases line up with TRBD1. The length of the CDR3 is 16 residues. Trimming took 0 bases from V and 8 from J; bases not matched to a gene: 10. The germline gives CDR1 MNHEY, CDR2 SMNVEV (reference sequence). The CDR3 region is CASSLSVTGGGGGYTF. The CDR3 coding sequence is TGTGCCAGCAGTTTATCGGTCACAGGGGGCGGGGGGGGCTACACCTTC.

V gene TRBV19 combines with J gene TRBJ1-5, with no clear D. The V gene's germline CDR1 is LNHDA and CDR2 SQIVND (reference sequence). The ends were cut back, 6 bases at V and 2 bases at J, with 17 bases in the middle. CDR3 length equals 16 residues. The CDR3 sequence is CASRPRGADGNQPQHF. The CDR3 DNA sequence: TGTGCCAGTAGGCCCCGGGGAGCGGATGGCAATCAGCCCCAGCATTTT.